This T cell receptor beta chain was sequenced during a study of CD8+ T cells in alopecia areata. Background on the study: Treated patients received oral tofacitinib, 5 to 10 mg twice daily. Study-wide points: Shared TCR sequences were less clear between patients than in mice, possibly partly from HLA diversity. Normal scalp showed lower clonality than lesional scalp, especially alopecia totalis/universalis.

Germline CDR1 and CDR2: LGHNA and YNFKEQ. The CDR3 contains 15 residues. The V and J ends lost 0 bases and 8 bases respectively, with 16 bases between them. Sequencing relied on a cDNA template that was reverse transcribed from extracted RNA. Produced via immunoSEQ multiplex PCR; TCRdb's table is partial and in-frame only. The data hold about 12,000 clones, with approximately 60% observed a single time. Only a few counts were recorded for this clone. As yet, its antigen is unknown. Peripheral blood and lesional scalp punch biopsies came from alopecia areata patients. This chain joins TRBV4-2 and TRBJ1-1, with a possible D match to TRBD1 (5 bases). What was sequenced was skin. The source is a human donor with alopecia areata. The CDR3 protein is CASSQDWEGTEEAFF. CDR3 coding DNA: TGTGCCAGCAGCCAAGATTGGGAGGGGACCGAGGAAGCTTTCTTT.